This is a list of T cell receptor beta chains from one sample in a study of shared clonotypes between healthy human individuals. The repertoire was sequenced with immunoSEQ multiplex PCR; TCRdb's copy has only in-frame clones and lacks some. Counted here are fewer than 600,000 clones, around 77% occurring once; the ten biggest clones make up more than 10%. The sequenced sample was PBMCs. Receptors were obtained from a woman aged 40 to 50 in good health. Some clones in this sample may be carry-over from other donors' samples. CDR3s leave out the opening cysteine and the closing phenylalanine or tryptophan. A D gene is named only where the DNA matches it firmly. Clone sizes are given selectively: once, few, many, or a class where the clone is expanded.

J gene,clone size,D gene,V gene,CDR3 protein
TRBJ1-5,NA,NA,TRBV10-1,ATPGWGNSNQPQH
TRBJ1-1,NA,NA,TRBV5-1,ASSLVAGNTEAF
TRBJ2-6,NA,NA,TRBV7-9,ASSKDSSGANVLT
TRBJ2-2,few,TRBD2,TRBV10-1,ASLKSGAGDTGELF
TRBJ2-7,NA,TRBD2,TRBV5-1,ASSESGNIVDEQY
TRBJ1-5,NA,NA,TRBV7-3,ASSLYRDQPQH
TRBJ2-5,NA,NA,TRBV6-1,ASALGGETQY
TRBJ1-5,NA,TRBD1,TRBV5-1,ASSLEPGQGYQPQH
TRBJ2-1,NA,NA,TRBV5-1,ASSWFVGDSYNEQF
TRBJ1-1,few,TRBD1,TRBV5-6,ASSASFRGAEAF
TRBJ2-3,NA,NA,TRBV7-2,ASSLGLLINTDTQY
TRBJ1-1,NA,NA,TRBV7-2,ASSLTGGTEAF
TRBJ2-3,NA,TRBD2,TRBV7-3,ASSSSGTTSTDTQY
NA,few,NA,TRBV6-1,ASSRQVFYEQY
TRBJ2-2,NA,TRBD1,TRBV28,ASSRGLTGVTTGELF
TRBJ2-7,NA,TRBD2,TRBV4-2,ASSQDGGTGGYEQY
TRBJ2-7,many,NA,TRBV7-2,ASSLTPSYEQY
TRBJ1-2,once,TRBD1,TRBV5-1,ASSRTTGNYGYT
TRBJ2-5,NA,NA,TRBV25-1,ASSTAFGIQETQY
TRBJ1-4,NA,NA,TRBV5-1,ASTGQSTNEKLF
TRBJ2-4,once,NA,TRBV6-1,ASRETDIQY
TRBJ2-3,NA,NA,TRBV11-2,ASSLDRTGTDTQY
TRBJ2-3,NA,NA,TRBV27,ASSLIFGRGLSSTDTQY
TRBJ2-4,NA,NA,TRBV4-3,ASSQYRTGLVRDIQY